This TCR beta chain was profiled in a study of blood T cell repertoires in COVID-19 (dated by TCRdb to the early 2020s). For the study in its entirety: The collaborator samples originated in the United States, Italy and Spain and spanned the acute and convalescent phases of COVID-19. The dataset comprised deeply sampled blood TCRbeta repertoires from subjects exposed to, actively infected with, or recovered from COVID-19. A freely available public database, intended as a resource for researchers studying the immune response to SARS-CoV-2, is where the repertoires were released. HLA class I and class II types, where available, came from metadata supplied by the sample provider rather than from assay-based typing. The material from the prospective study consisted of cDNA or gDNA derived from T cells, B-cell-depleted T cells, or PBMCs. The sample metadata nearly always contained a de-identified subject ID, COVID-19 status, age in years and sex. The samples were drawn from the first 160 participants of the ongoing ImmuneRACE study and from over a thousand subjects provided by 6 global collaborators.

The immunoSEQ Assay, a bias-controlled multiplex PCR, was used to amplify TCRbeta CDR3 regions from genomic DNA. The study's own analysis went as follows. Within the assay, amplification of reference gene primers was used to estimate how many nucleated cells each sample contained. Sequence reads were collapsed and filtered to measure the absolute abundance of every unique TCRbeta CDR3 rearrangement. For each sample, productive Simpson clonality was calculated as the square root of Simpson's diversity index across productive rearrangements. TCRdb provides this immuneACCESS table in a form limited to in-frame rearrangements. Some clones are lacking; in checked studies, under half of them reflect an unresolved V gene, and why the rest are absent is not known. V and J calls and clone size are those listed in that table; D and trimming were worked out from the DNA. This sample lists some 270,000 clones; 70% to 90% were detected once. The ten largest clones add up to 11% of the sample.

Overall study outcomes, separate from this receptor: How much clinical and demographic metadata was included differed by source and by participant, and the metadata was provided uncurated.

A note on this clone: Its antigen remains undetermined. No much larger clonotype is one base removed from it; base qualities were not supplied.

From its cysteine to its phenylalanine, the CDR3 spans 15 amino acids. The sequence is cut down to CDR3 DNA, 45 bases in frame from base 1. For CDR1 and CDR2, the germline V gene lists LGHNA and YNFKEQ. V has 3 bases trimmed and J has 4 bases trimmed; junction bases matching no gene number 6. Collaborating institutions collected whole blood in K2EDTA tubes following their own protocols. For TCRbeta analysis, collaborators shipped samples in one of three forms: frozen whole blood, isolated PBMCs, or DNA extracted from either of those sample types. This receptor was identified in a woman between 65 and 79 years old with acute or convalescent COVID-19. Material: peripheral blood. The chain is assembled from TRBV4-2 and TRBJ2-7; 10 bases in the middle match TRBD1. Here the CDR3 is given as CASSQQPGQGYEQYF. The nucleotides are TGTGCCAGCAGCCAGCAACCGGGACAGGGGTACGAGCAGTACTTC.